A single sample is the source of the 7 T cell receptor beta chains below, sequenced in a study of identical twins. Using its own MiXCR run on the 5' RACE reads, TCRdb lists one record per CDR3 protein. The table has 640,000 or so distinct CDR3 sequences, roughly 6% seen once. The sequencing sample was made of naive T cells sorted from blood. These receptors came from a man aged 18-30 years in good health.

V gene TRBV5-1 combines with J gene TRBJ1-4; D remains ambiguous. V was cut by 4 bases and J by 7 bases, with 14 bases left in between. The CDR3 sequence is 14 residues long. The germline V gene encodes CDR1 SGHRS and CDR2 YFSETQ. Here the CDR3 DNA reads TGCGCCAGCAGCGTCGTTGGGGTTGGTGAAAAACTGTTTTTT. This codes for CASSVVGVGEKLFF.

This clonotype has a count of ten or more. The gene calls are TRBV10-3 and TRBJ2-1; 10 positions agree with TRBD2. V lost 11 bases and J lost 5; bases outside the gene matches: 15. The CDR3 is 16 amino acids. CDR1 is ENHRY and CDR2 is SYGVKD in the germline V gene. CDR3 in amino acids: CAVSPVAGGGNNEQFF. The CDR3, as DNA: TGTGCCGTATCACCGGTAGCGGGAGGTGGGAACAATGAGCAGTTCTTC.

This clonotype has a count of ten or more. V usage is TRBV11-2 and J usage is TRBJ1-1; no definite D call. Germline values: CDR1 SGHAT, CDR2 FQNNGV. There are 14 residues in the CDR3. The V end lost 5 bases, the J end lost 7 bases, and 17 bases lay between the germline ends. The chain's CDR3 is CASSQDGRPDEAFF. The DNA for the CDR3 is TGTGCCAGCAGCCAAGACGGACGTCCCGATGAAGCTTTCTTT.

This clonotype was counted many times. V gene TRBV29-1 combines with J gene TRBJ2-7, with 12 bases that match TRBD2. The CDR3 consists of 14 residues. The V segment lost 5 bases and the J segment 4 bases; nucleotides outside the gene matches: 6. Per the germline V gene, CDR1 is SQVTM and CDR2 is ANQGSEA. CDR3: CSVRTSGAQYEQYF. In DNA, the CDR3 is TGCAGCGTTAGGACTAGCGGGGCCCAATACGAGCAGTACTTC.

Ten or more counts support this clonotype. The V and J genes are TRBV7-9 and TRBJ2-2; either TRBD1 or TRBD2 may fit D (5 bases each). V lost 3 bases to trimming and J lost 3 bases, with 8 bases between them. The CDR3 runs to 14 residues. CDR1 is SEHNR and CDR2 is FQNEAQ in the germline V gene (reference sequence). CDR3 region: CASSFLGDTGELFF. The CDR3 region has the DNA TGTGCCAGCAGCTTTCTGGGGGACACCGGGGAGCTGTTTTTT.

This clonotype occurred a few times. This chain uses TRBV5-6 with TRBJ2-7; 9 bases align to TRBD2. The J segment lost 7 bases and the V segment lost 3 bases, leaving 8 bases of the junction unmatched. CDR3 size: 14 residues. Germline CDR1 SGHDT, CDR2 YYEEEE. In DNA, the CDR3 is TGTGCCAGCAGCTCCCAGGGACTAGCTCGTGAGCAGTACGTC. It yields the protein CASSSQGLAREQYV.

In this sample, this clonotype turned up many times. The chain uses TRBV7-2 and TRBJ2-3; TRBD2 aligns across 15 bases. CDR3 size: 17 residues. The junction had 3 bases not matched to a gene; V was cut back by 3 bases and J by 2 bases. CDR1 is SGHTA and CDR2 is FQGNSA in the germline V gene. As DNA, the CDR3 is TGTGCCAGCAGCTTCGGACTAGCGGGAGGGGTCACAGATACGCAGTATTTT. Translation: CASSFGLAGGVTDTQYF.